This entry lists 13 T cell receptor beta chains sequenced from one sample in a study of blood T cell repertoires in COVID-19. Sequencing was performed with immunoSEQ multiplex PCR; in TCRdb, only in-frame clones are kept and a portion is missing. This sample has over 200,000 clones, with approximately 85% found just once. The sample comprised PBMCs or T cells enriched from blood (not recorded which). The receptors were sampled from a woman in her fifties or sixties who had recovered from COVID-19.

This chain connects TRBV2 to TRBJ2-1; a possible D gene is TRBD1 (5 bases). The CDR3 runs to 13 residues. The germline V gene encodes CDR1 SNHLY and CDR2 FYNNEI. Trimming removed 3 bases at V and 9 bases at J, with 12 bases between. CDR3 amino acids: CASSDKGFSEQFF. DNA for the CDR3: TGTGCCAGCAGTGATAAGGGGTTCAGTGAGCAGTTCTTC.

The gene calls are TRBV7-2 and TRBJ1-1; TRBD1 matches at 8 bases. The germline CDR1 and CDR2 sequences are SGHTA and FQGNSA. There are 14 residues in the CDR3. The J segment lost 7 bases and the V segment lost 4 bases, leaving 8 bases of the junction unmatched. Written as DNA, the CDR3 is TGTGCCAGCAGCTCTCAGGGGGCGCTTGGTGAAGCTTTCTTT. As protein: CASSSQGALGEAFF. The whole variable domain, filled in from reference TRBV7-2 and TRBJ1-1, reads GAGVSQSPSNKVTEKGKDVELRCDPISGHTALYWYRQSLGQGLEFLIYFQGNSAPDKSGLPSDRFSAERTGGSVSTLTIQRTQQEDSAVYLCASSSQGALGEAFFGQGTRLTVV.

V gene TRBV18 combines with J gene TRBJ1-1, with 10 bases identical to TRBD1. The CDR3 has 15 amino acids. Germline V gives CDR1 KGHSH, CDR2 LQKENI. V lost 6 bases, J lost 4 bases, and 8 bases stayed unmatched. The CDR3 DNA reads TGTGCCAGCTCGGACGACAGGGGGCGTTTCACTGAAGCTTTCTTT. Translating gives CASSDDRGRFTEAFF.

The rearrangement joins TRBV27 to TRBJ2-7, with 8 nucleotides matching TRBD1. Germline V lookup: CDR1 MNHEY, CDR2 SMNVEV (reference sequence). Unmatched junction bases numbered 8, after V lost 3 bases and J lost 4 bases. The CDR3 runs 15 residues. The CDR3 loop reads CASSFLPTGGYEQYF. The CDR3 region has the DNA TGTGCCAGCAGTTTCCTCCCAACAGGGGGATACGAGCAGTACTTC.

The gene calls are TRBV12-3 or TRBV12-4 and TRBJ1-4; D is possibly TRBD1 (6 bases). The CDR3 runs 13 residues. The V gene lost 6 bases and the J gene lost 4 bases, with 9 bases spanning the gap. Here the CDR3 DNA reads TGTGCCAGCAGGACAGGATTTAATGAAAAACTGTTTTTT. This translates into CASRTGFNEKLFF.

V usage is TRBV11-1 and J usage is TRBJ1-2; 7 bases align to TRBD1. The CDR3 length is 15 residues. After removal of 1 base from V and 3 bases from J, the junction contained 5 bases not matched to a gene. CDR1 and CDR2 (germline): SGHAT, FQDESV (reference sequence). CDR3 in DNA: TGTGCCAGCAGCTTAGGCACAGGGGATTACTATGGCTACACCTTC. Translated: CASSLGTGDYYGYTF.

V gene TRBV21-1 combines with J gene TRBJ1-5; the table assigns TRBD1, which was not confirmed against the DNA. TRBV21-1 constitutes a pseudogene. CDR3 size: 13 residues. DNA of the CDR3: TGTGCCAGCAACACCCAGGGGAAGGGGCCCCAGCATTTT. Translation gives CASNTQGKGPQHF.

The CDR3 region is CASSRGTSFTDGTDTQYF. The CDR3 DNA sequence: TGCGCCAGCAGCCGCGGGACTAGCTTTACGGACGGCACAGATACGCAGTATTTT. The rearrangement uses TRBV5-1 and TRBJ2-3, with TRBD2 identical over 9 bases. The CDR3 extends over 18 amino acids. In germline, CDR1 is SGHRS, CDR2 YFSETQ. V was pared by 4 bases and J by 1 base, with 13 bases of the junction left unmatched. The full variable domain, its missing parts supplied by reference TRBV5-1 and TRBJ2-3, is KAGVTQTPRYLIKTRGQQVTLSCSPISGHRSVSWYQQTPGQGLQFLFEYFSETQRNKGNFPGRFSGRQFSNSRSEMNVSTLELGDSALYLCASSRGTSFTDGTDTQYFGPGTRLTVL.

This rearrangement joins TRBV28 to TRBJ1-5; TRBD1 aligns across 8 bases. Germline V gives CDR1 MDHEN, CDR2 SYDVKM. The CDR3 totals 18 residues. Trimming at V came to 8 bases and at J to 4 bases, leaving 19 bases not matched to a gene. The CDR3, as DNA: TGTGCCAGCTTCCCTGGGGGAGACCGGGACAGGAATAATCAGCCCCAGCATTTT. Its translation is CASFPGGDRDRNNQPQHF.

This chain joins TRBV5-1 and TRBJ1-2; D might be TRBD1 (6 bases). The V end lost 5 bases, the J end lost 4 bases, and 12 bases lay between the germline ends. This CDR3 spans 13 amino acids. The germline V gene encodes CDR1 SGHRS and CDR2 YFSETQ. The CDR3 DNA follows: TGCGCCAGCAGTTCCACAGGGACCTATGGCTACACCTTC. As protein: CASSSTGTYGYTF.

V is TRBV7-9 and J is TRBJ2-1; 10 bases fit TRBD2. The germline CDR1 and CDR2 sequences are SEHNR and FQNEAQ (reference sequence). The CDR3 is 16 residues long. V was clipped by 5 bases and J by 5 bases; unmatched bases: 9. CDR3 nucleotides: TGTGCCAGCAGCCGATCTAGCGGGGGAGAGAACAATGAGCAGTTCTTC. Translation: CASSRSSGGENNEQFF.

The chain combines TRBV5-6 with TRBJ2-3, with 16 bases fitting TRBD2. J was trimmed by 4 bases and V by 10 bases; bases with no gene match: 9. The CDR3 is 16 residues long. Germline CDR1 and CDR2: SGHDT and YYEEEE. The DNA for the CDR3 is TGTGCCGGAGGGACTAGCGGGAGGGGAGGCGCAGATACGCAGTATTTT. Translation: CAGGTSGRGGADTQYF.

This clone showed up just once. The rearrangement uses TRBV2 and TRBJ2-1; 13 bases are shared with TRBD2. Germline CDR1 reads SNHLY; CDR2 reads FYNNEI. J gave up 8 bases and V 5 bases, and 6 bases lay outside the gene matches. The CDR3 consists of 15 residues. This CDR3 reads CASSWGTSGNDEQFF. In nucleotides, the CDR3 is TGTGCCAGCAGTTGGGGGACTAGCGGGAACGATGAGCAGTTCTTC.